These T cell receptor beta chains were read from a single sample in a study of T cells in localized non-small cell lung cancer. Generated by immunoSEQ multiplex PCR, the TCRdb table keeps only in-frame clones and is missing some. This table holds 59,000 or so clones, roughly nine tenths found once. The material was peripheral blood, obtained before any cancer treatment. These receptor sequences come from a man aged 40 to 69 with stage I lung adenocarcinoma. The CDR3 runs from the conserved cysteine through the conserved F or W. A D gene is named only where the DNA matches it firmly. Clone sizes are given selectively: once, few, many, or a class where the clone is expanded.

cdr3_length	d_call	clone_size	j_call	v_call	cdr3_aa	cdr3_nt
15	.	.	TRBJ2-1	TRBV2	CASSTGTASYNEQFF	TGTGCCAGCAGTACCGGGACTGCCTCCTACAATGAGCAGTTCTTC
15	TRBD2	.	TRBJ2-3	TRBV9	CASSVERETTDTQYF	TGTGCCAGCAGCGTAGAGCGGGAGACCACAGATACGCAGTATTTT
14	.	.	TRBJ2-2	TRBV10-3	CAISEDSNTGELFF	TGTGCCATCAGTGAAGACAGTAACACCGGGGAGCTGTTTTTT
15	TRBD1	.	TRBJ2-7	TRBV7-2	CASSKGAGFSYEQYF	TGTGCCAGCAGCAAGGGGGCGGGTTTCTCCTACGAGCAGTACTTC
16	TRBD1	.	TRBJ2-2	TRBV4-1	CASSPRTGSNTGELFF	TGCGCCAGCAGCCCCCGGACAGGCTCGAACACCGGGGAGCTGTTTTTT
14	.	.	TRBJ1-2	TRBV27	CASSTLDKDYGYTF	TGTGCCAGCAGTACCCTGGACAAGGATTATGGCTACACCTTC
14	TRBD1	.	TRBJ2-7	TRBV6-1	CASSHVGQGYEQYF	TGTGCCAGCAGTCACGTGGGACAGGGCTACGAGCAGTACTTC
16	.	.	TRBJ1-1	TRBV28	CASSVAAGHMNTEAFF	TGTGCCAGCAGTGTTGCCGCAGGACACATGAACACTGAAGCTTTCTTT
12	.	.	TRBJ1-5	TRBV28	CASSWGDQPQHF	TGTGCCAGCAGTTGGGGGGATCAGCCCCAGCATTTT
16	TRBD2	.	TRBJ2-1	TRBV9	CASSPSTSGRANEQFF	TGTGCCAGCAGCCCGAGTACTAGCGGGAGGGCCAATGAGCAGTTCTTC
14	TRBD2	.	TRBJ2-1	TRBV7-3	CASSLGGRGNEQFF	TGTGCCAGCAGCTTAGGCGGGAGAGGTAATGAGCAGTTCTTC
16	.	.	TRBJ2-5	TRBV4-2	CASSQTVVQGQETQYF	TGTGCCAGCAGCCAAACGGTAGTGCAGGGTCAAGAGACCCAGTACTTC
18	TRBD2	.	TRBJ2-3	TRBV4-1	CASSQDNPSGIGWDTQYF	TGCGCCAGCAGCCAAGATAACCCTAGCGGGATCGGTTGGGATACGCAGTATTTT
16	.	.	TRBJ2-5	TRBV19	CASSRTTGTAVETQYF	TGTGCCAGTAGTAGAACCACCGGGACGGCTGTTGAGACCCAGTACTTC
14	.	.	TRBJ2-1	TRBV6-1	CASSEASGVDEQFF	TGTGCCAGCAGTGAAGCTTCCGGGGTCGATGAGCAGTTCTTC
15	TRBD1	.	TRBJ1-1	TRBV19	CASSGNRGRNTEAFF	TGTGCCAGTAGTGGTAACAGGGGACGGAACACTGAAGCTTTCTTT
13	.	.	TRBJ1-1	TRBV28	CASLRDLNTEAFF	TGTGCCAGCCTCAGGGACCTGAACACTGAAGCTTTCTTT
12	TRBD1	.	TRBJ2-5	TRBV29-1	CSVDRVQETQYF	TGCAGCGTGGACAGGGTCCAAGAGACCCAGTACTTC
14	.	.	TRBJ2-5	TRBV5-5	CASSLVLAQETQYF	TGTGCCAGCAGCTTGGTACTGGCCCAAGAGACCCAGTACTTC
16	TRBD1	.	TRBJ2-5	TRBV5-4	CASSPQGAGVLETQYF	TGTGCCAGCAGTCCACAGGGGGCGGGGGTCTTGGAGACCCAGTACTTC
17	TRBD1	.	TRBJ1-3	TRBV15	CATSRVSGQGSRNTIYF	TGTGCCACCAGCAGAGTATCGGGACAGGGCTCTAGAAACACCATATATTTT
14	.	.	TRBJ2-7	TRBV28	CASSLRGGPYEQYF	TGTGCCAGCAGTTTAAGAGGGGGACCCTACGAGCAGTACTTC
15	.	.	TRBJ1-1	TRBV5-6	CASSPFQGLYTEAFF	TGTGCCAGCAGTCCATTCCAGGGGTTGTACACTGAAGCTTTCTTT
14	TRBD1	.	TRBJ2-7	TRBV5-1	CASSRGQGPYEQYF	TGCGCCAGCAGCCGGGGACAGGGACCCTACGAGCAGTACTTC
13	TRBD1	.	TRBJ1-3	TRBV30	CAWKGQGRNTIYF	TGTGCCTGGAAGGGACAGGGTCGAAACACCATATATTTT
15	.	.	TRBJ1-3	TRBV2	CASSDSGVSGNTIYF	TGTGCCAGCAGTGATTCGGGCGTCTCTGGAAACACCATATATTTT
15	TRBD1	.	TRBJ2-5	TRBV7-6	CASSLGTGGGETQYF	TGTGCCAGCAGCTTAGGGACAGGGGGCGGGGAGACCCAGTACTTC
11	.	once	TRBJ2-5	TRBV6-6	CASSYLETQYF	TGTGCCAGCAGTTATCTTGAGACCCAGTACTTC
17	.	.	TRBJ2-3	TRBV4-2	CASSQDQGWGRADTQYF	TGTGCCAGCAGCCAAGATCAAGGGTGGGGTAGGGCAGATACGCAGTATTTT
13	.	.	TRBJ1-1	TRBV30	CAWSRGLGTEAFF	TGTGCCTGGAGTCGGGGACTTGGAACTGAAGCTTTCTTT
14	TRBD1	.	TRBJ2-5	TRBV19	CATSDRPAQETQYF	TGTGCCACCTCGGACAGGCCAGCCCAAGAGACCCAGTACTTC
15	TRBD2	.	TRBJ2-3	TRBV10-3	CAISGLAGGRDTQYF	TGTGCCATCAGTGGACTAGCGGGAGGGAGAGATACGCAGTATTTT
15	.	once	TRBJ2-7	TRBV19	CASSIDRRGLYEQYF	TGTGCCAGTAGTATAGATCGCAGGGGCCTCTACGAGCAGTACTTC
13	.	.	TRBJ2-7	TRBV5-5	CASSFQVSYEQYF	TGTGCCAGCAGCTTCCAGGTCTCCTACGAGCAGTACTTC
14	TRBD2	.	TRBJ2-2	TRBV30	CAWSVGGSGGELFF	TGTGCCTGGAGTGTGGGAGGGTCAGGCGGGGAGCTGTTTTTT
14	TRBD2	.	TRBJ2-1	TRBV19	CASSAGTSVGEQFF	TGTGCCAGTAGTGCCGGGACTAGCGTCGGTGAGCAGTTCTTC
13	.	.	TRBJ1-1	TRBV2	CASGGLRNTEAFF	TGTGCCAGCGGGGGGCTGCGGAACACTGAAGCTTTCTTT
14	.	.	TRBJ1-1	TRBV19	CASRAGALNTEAFF	TGTGCCAGTAGGGCGGGGGCGTTGAACACTGAAGCTTTCTTT
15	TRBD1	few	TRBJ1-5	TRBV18	CASSPRTGADQPQHF	TGTGCCAGCTCACCCCGAACAGGGGCTGATCAGCCCCAGCATTTT
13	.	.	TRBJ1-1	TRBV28	CASSLSRAGEAFF	TGTGCCAGCAGTTTATCCAGGGCTGGTGAAGCTTTCTTT
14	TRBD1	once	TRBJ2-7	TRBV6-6	CASSYPGGLSEQYF	TGTGCCAGCAGTTACCCAGGGGGCCTGTCTGAGCAGTACTTC
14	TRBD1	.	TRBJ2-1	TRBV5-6	CASSLAAGQVKQFF	TGTGCCAGCAGCTTGGCCGCGGGACAGGTTAAGCAGTTCTTC
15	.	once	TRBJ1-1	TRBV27	CASSLAATLNTEAFF	TGTGCCAGCAGTCTGGCAGCTACCTTGAACACTGAAGCTTTCTTT
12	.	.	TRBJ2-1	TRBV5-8	CASIGGVNEQFF	TGTGCCAGCATCGGGGGCGTAAATGAGCAGTTCTTC
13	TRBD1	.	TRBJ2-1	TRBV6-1	CASRDRGSPEQFF	TGTGCCAGCCGGGACAGGGGGTCCCCTGAGCAGTTCTTC
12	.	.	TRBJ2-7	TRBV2	CASSEVVYEQYF	TGTGCCAGCAGTGAAGTGGTCTACGAGCAGTACTTC
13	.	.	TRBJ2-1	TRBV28	CASTDPGGNEQFF	TGTGCCAGCACCGACCCTGGGGGCAATGAGCAGTTCTTC
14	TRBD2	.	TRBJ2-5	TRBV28	CASSSKWGGETQYF	TGTGCCAGCAGCTCCAAATGGGGAGGGGAGACCCAGTACTTC
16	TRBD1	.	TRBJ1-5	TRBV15	CATSRDNRGPNQPQHF	TGTGCCACCAGCAGAGATAACAGGGGACCCAATCAGCCCCAGCATTTT
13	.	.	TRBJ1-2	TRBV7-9	CASSQQGYYGYTF	TGTGCCAGCAGCCAACAGGGATATTATGGCTACACCTTC
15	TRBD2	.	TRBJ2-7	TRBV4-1	CASSQDPGGAYEQYF	TGCGCCAGCAGCCAAGATCCCGGGGGGGCCTACGAGCAGTACTTC
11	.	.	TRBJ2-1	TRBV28	CASSFLDEQFF	TGTGCCAGCAGTTTTTTGGATGAGCAGTTCTTC
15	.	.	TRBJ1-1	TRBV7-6	CASSLDQTSGTEAFF	TGTGCCAGCAGCCTAGATCAGACAAGTGGGACTGAAGCTTTCTTT
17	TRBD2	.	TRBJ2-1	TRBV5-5	CASSLFLSEGTRNEQFF	TGTGCCAGCAGCTTGTTCCTATCGGAAGGGACTAGGAATGAGCAGTTCTTC
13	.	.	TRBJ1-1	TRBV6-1	CATSSGVATEAFF	TGTGCCACCTCGAGCGGGGTTGCAACTGAAGCTTTCTTT
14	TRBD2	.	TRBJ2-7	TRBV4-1	CASSWTSGTYEQYF	TGCGCCAGCAGCTGGACTAGCGGAACCTACGAGCAGTACTTC
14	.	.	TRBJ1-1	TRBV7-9	CASSSVQGRTEAFF	TGTGCCAGCAGCTCCGTCCAGGGGAGGACTGAAGCTTTCTTT
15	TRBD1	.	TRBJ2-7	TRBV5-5	CASSLGDRAIYEQYF	TGTGCCAGCAGCTTGGGGGACAGGGCTATCTACGAGCAGTACTTC
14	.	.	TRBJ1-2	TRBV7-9	CASSFSALGFGYTF	TGTGCCAGCAGCTTTAGCGCTCTTGGGTTTGGCTACACCTTC